These T cell receptor beta chains were read from a single sample in a study of blood T cell repertoires in COVID-19. Clones were read by immunoSEQ multiplex PCR, and TCRdb kept only the in-frame ones, dropping some. The sample holds about 220,000 clones, less than 85% seen once. The sample consisted of peripheral blood. These receptors were collected from a woman aged 70-85 years with acute or convalescent COVID-19. Both conserved end residues are part of each CDR3. D genes are given only for firm matches. Clone size is stated in some rows and not others, as once, few, many or a class when expanded.

abundance,v_gene,j_gene,d_gene,CDR3aa,CDR3nt
NA,TRBV10-1,TRBJ1-4,TRBD1,CASSDGTGNEKLFF,TGCGCCAGCAGTGACGGGACAGGAAACGAAAAACTGTTTTTT
NA,TRBV15,TRBJ2-3,NA,CATSRDPGADTQYF,TGTGCCACCAGCAGAGATCCGGGGGCAGATACGCAGTATTTT
once,TRBV2,TRBJ1-6,TRBD1,CASHTWDRGPQRGISPLHF,TGTGCCAGCCATACGTGGGACAGGGGGCCCCAGCGGGGGATTTCACCCCTCCACTTT
NA,TRBV6-5,TRBJ2-1,TRBD1,CASRSEGARNEQFF,TGTGCCAGCAGATCCGAGGGGGCGCGAAATGAGCAGTTCTTC
once,TRBV15,TRBJ2-1,NA,CATSNSYSYNEQFF,TGTGCCACCAGCAACTCCTACTCCTACAATGAGCAGTTCTTC
NA,TRBV24-1,TRBJ2-1,TRBD2,CATSALTSGTYNEQFF,TGTGCCACCAGTGCCTTGACTAGCGGGACCTACAATGAGCAGTTCTTC
NA,TRBV6-5,TRBJ1-1,TRBD1,CASSTRVTGLAEAFF,TGTGCCAGCAGTACCCGGGTGACAGGGCTCGCTGAAGCTTTCTTT
NA,TRBV10-3,TRBJ2-3,NA,CAITPEGTDTQYF,TGTGCCATCACCCCTGAGGGTACAGATACGCAGTATTTT
NA,TRBV30,TRBJ2-7,TRBD1,CAWSVGQGAIYEQYF,TGTGCCTGGAGTGTAGGGCAGGGGGCCATCTACGAGCAGTACTTC
NA,TRBV18,TRBJ2-5,NA,CASSPVGGGETQYF,TGTGCCAGCTCACCCGTCGGGGGTGGCGAGACCCAGTACTTC
NA,TRBV7-9,TRBJ2-5,TRBD1,CASSFRGQGVWETQYF,TGTGCCAGCAGCTTTAGAGGACAGGGGGTTTGGGAGACCCAGTACTTC
NA,TRBV11-2,TRBJ2-3,NA,CASSSTGLISGADTQYF,TGTGCCAGCAGCTCCACAGGACTCATCTCAGGGGCAGATACGCAGTATTTT
NA,TRBV7-8,TRBJ1-2,NA,CASSLGRGGLNYGYTF,TGTGCCAGCAGCTTAGGTCGAGGAGGGCTTAACTATGGCTACACCTTC
few,TRBV3-1/TRBV3-2,TRBJ2-7,NA,CARRGTISRLAKGAWDYEQYF,TGTGCCAGGAGGGGGACGATAAGCCGACTAGCGAAGGGGGCCTGGGACTACGAGCAGTACTTC
few,TRBV7-3,TRBJ1-6,NA,CASSLRGGGDGFNSPLHF,TGTGCCAGCAGCTTAAGGGGAGGGGGAGATGGTTTTAATTCACCCCTCCACTTT
once,TRBV24-1,TRBJ2-7,NA,CATSPTGSSYEQYF,TGTGCCACCAGCCCGACGGGTAGCTCCTACGAGCAGTACTTC
NA,TRBV10-2,TRBJ2-2,NA,CASSESFGYTGELFF,TGCGCCAGCAGTGAGTCATTCGGGTACACCGGGGAGCTGTTTTTT
once,TRBV2,TRBJ2-4,TRBD1,CASGTGSLINIQYF,TGTGCCAGCGGGACAGGGTCACTTATAAACATTCAGTACTTC
NA,TRBV27,TRBJ2-7,TRBD2,CASSPIAGGFSYEQYF,TGTGCCAGCAGTCCTATAGCGGGGGGCTTCTCCTACGAGCAGTACTTC
NA,TRBV3-1/TRBV3-2,TRBJ2-5,TRBD1,CASRSGQVLETQYF,TGTGCCAGCAGATCCGGACAGGTTCTTGAGACCCAGTACTTC
few,TRBV7-9,TRBJ2-7,TRBD1,CASRSTGNHGEQYF,TGTGCCAGCAGGTCGACAGGGAATCATGGCGAGCAGTACTTC
NA,TRBV10-3,TRBJ1-1,TRBD1,CAISGQGRTEAFF,TGTGCCATCAGTGGACAGGGGAGAACTGAAGCTTTCTTT
NA,TRBV10-1,TRBJ2-2,NA,CASSDRQGLTGELFF,TGCGCCAGCAGTGACCGCCAGGGACTTACCGGGGAGCTGTTTTTT
NA,TRBV5-1,TRBJ2-1,NA,CASSLEGASISEQFF,TGCGCCAGCAGCTTGGAAGGGGCTTCTATCAGTGAGCAGTTCTTC
once,TRBV6-1,TRBJ2-2,NA,CASSEWGRTGELFF,TGTGCCAGCAGTGAATGGGGGCGAACCGGGGAGCTGTTTTTT
few,TRBV4-1,TRBJ1-4,TRBD1,CASSQDSLTGGDATNEKLFF,TGCGCCAGCAGCCAAGATAGTTTGACAGGGGGTGATGCAACTAATGAAAAACTGTTTTTT
NA,TRBV7-3,TRBJ2-1,TRBD2,CASSVTGTSGYNEQFF,TGTGCCAGCAGCGTTACCGGGACTAGCGGGTACAATGAGCAGTTCTTC
NA,TRBV7-2,TRBJ2-7,TRBD1,CASSFPTGTTYEQYF,TGTGCCAGCAGCTTTCCGACAGGGACCACCTACGAGCAGTACTTC
NA,TRBV5-6,TRBJ2-2,NA,CASSRGGELFF,TGTGCCAGCAGTCGAGGCGGGGAGCTGTTTTTT
few,TRBV7-6,TRBJ1-5,NA,CASGGGTYIVPQHF,TGTGCCAGCGGGGGGGGGACCTATATAGTACCCCAGCATTTT
NA,TRBV29-1,TRBJ2-7,TRBD2,CSARLAGVYEQYF,TGCAGCGCCCGACTAGCGGGGGTCTACGAGCAGTACTTC
NA,TRBV4-2,TRBJ1-1,NA,CASSQEGGEAFF,TGTGCCAGCAGCCAAGAGGGGGGAGAAGCTTTCTTT
NA,TRBV6-6,TRBJ1-6,NA,CASSYGGQINSPLHF,TGTGCCAGCAGTTACGGGGGCCAGATTAATTCACCCCTCCACTTT
NA,TRBV9,TRBJ2-7,NA,CASSVDGEVGEQYF,TGTGCCAGCAGCGTAGATGGGGAGGTGGGCGAGCAGTACTTC
NA,TRBV9,TRBJ2-1,NA,CASSVAGTGNEQFF,TGTGCCAGCAGCGTAGCGGGCACAGGGAATGAGCAGTTCTTC
once,TRBV28,TRBJ1-6,NA,CASSPGQYNSPLHF,TGTGCCAGCAGCCCTGGACAGTATAATTCACCCCTCCACTTT
few,TRBV3-1/TRBV3-2,TRBJ1-2,NA,CASSQDRQGRNYGYTF,TGTGCCAGCAGCCAAGATCGTCAGGGCCGGAACTATGGCTACACCTTC
NA,TRBV7-3,TRBJ2-2,NA,CASSLTAGGELFF,TGTGCCAGCAGCTTAACGGCGGGAGGGGAGCTGTTTTTT
once,TRBV11-2,TRBJ1-6,NA,CASSFGWAKYNSPLHF,TGTGCCAGCAGCTTTGGTTGGGCAAAATATAATTCACCCCTCCACTTT
NA,TRBV6-6,TRBJ1-2,NA,CASTLTVGSYYGYTF,TGTGCCAGCACCTTGACAGTAGGAAGTTACTATGGCTACACCTTC
NA,TRBV4-1,TRBJ2-5,NA,CASSLTLRQETQYF,TGCGCCAGCAGTTTAACTTTAAGACAAGAGACCCAGTACTTC
once,TRBV7-8,TRBJ2-1,NA,CASSVQGVSYNEQFF,TGTGCCAGCAGCGTACAGGGAGTTTCGTACAATGAGCAGTTCTTC
once,TRBV6-1,TRBJ2-3,NA,CASSERGTTGTDTQYF,TGTGCCAGCAGTGAACGAGGGACAACGGGCACAGATACGCAGTATTTT
NA,TRBV5-1,TRBJ2-3,TRBD2,CASSLTSGADTQYF,TGCGCCAGCAGCTTGACGAGCGGGGCAGATACGCAGTATTTT
NA,TRBV19,TRBJ1-1,TRBD1,CASSLQGASEAFF,TGTGCCAGTAGTTTACAGGGGGCGTCTGAAGCTTTCTTT
few,TRBV27,TRBJ1-1,NA,CASSPPSRGEAFF,TGTGCCAGCAGTCCCCCCTCGCGGGGTGAAGCTTTCTTT
few,TRBV2,TRBJ1-2,NA,CASSEAPRGGYTF,TGTGCCAGCAGTGAAGCCCCGCGGGGTGGCTACACCTTC
NA,TRBV15,TRBJ2-5,NA,CATSNRNGGPETQYF,TGTGCCACCAGCAACAGGAACGGGGGGCCGGAGACCCAGTACTTC
NA,TRBV10-3,TRBJ2-3,TRBD1,CAIKLGTAAADTQYF,TGTGCCATCAAGCTCGGGACAGCGGCCGCAGATACGCAGTATTTT
NA,TRBV3-1/TRBV3-2,TRBJ2-5,TRBD2,CASSQRSGGQETQYF,TGTGCCAGCAGCCAACGTAGCGGGGGTCAAGAGACCCAGTACTTC
NA,TRBV29-1,TRBJ2-1,TRBD2,CSVERRGTNNEQFF,TGCAGCGTTGAAAGGCGGGGGACGAACAATGAGCAGTTCTTC
NA,TRBV10-2,TRBJ2-7,NA,CASSLGVYEQYF,TGCGCCAGCAGCCTAGGAGTCTACGAGCAGTACTTC